The 25 T cell receptor beta chains reported below all come from one sample, sequenced in a study of blood T cell repertoires in COVID-19. The method was immunoSEQ multiplex PCR; TCRdb's version includes in-frame clones alone and lacks a portion of them. The profile covers around 6,700 clones, with 89% appearing a single time and 8% to 13% taken by the ten largest. The specimen sequenced was peripheral blood. These receptors were taken from an older man with active COVID-19.

This rearrangement joins TRBV12-3 or TRBV12-4 to TRBJ2-2; D call uncertain. Trimming pared 3 bases from V and 4 bases from J, leaving 6 bases between. The CDR3 has 13 residues. The CDR3 protein is CASSLALTGELFF. CDR3 DNA sequence: TGTGCCAGCAGTTTGGCCCTCACCGGGGAGCTGTTTTTT.

This chain links TRBV2 with TRBJ2-7; 7 bases are a match to TRBD2. This CDR3 has 13 amino acids. V shed 7 bases and J 3 bases; nucleotides not matched to a gene: 6. Germline assignment: CDR1 SNHLY and CDR2 FYNNEI. DNA of the CDR3: TGTGCCAGCAAAGGTCCGGGGGGCTACGAGCAGTACTTC. Translation: CASKGPGGYEQYF.

This chain uses TRBV6-6 with TRBJ1-1; no definite D call. CDR1 and CDR2 from the germline V gene are MNHNY and SVGAGI (reference sequence). Trimming left V 0 bases short and J 4 bases short, with 15 bases between. The length of the CDR3 is 16 residues. CDR3 region: CASSYSRAGEATEAFF. The CDR3 DNA follows: TGTGCCAGCAGTTACTCAAGGGCCGGGGAGGCCACTGAAGCTTTCTTT.

The chain carries TRBV9 and TRBJ1-5, with D possibly matching TRBD1 (6 bases). Germline-derived CDR1 and CDR2 are SGDLS and YYNGEE. V was shortened by 5 bases and J by 1 base, with 13 bases between the two germline ends. The CDR3 sequence is 15 residues long. Written as DNA, the CDR3 is TGTGCCAGCAGTAAGGGGGGGAGAAGCAATCAGCCCCAGCATTTT. Protein: CASSKGGRSNQPQHF. Full variable domain (outside the CDR3, taken from reference TRBV9 and TRBJ1-5): DSGVTQTPKHLITATGQRVTLRCSPRSGDLSVYWYQQSLDQGLQFLIQYYNGEERAKGNILERFSAQQFPDLHSELNLSSLELGDSALYFCASSKGGRSNQPQHFGDGTRLSIL.

The genes are TRBV6-5 and TRBJ1-2; D possibly corresponds to TRBD1 (5 bases). This CDR3 is built from 14 residues. The ends were cut back, 2 bases at V and 6 bases at J, with 13 bases in the middle. CDR1 and CDR2 (germline): MNHEY, SVGAGI. The CDR3 is CASSYGARADGYTF. The DNA for the CDR3 is TGTGCCAGCAGTTACGGGGCTAGAGCAGATGGCTACACCTTC.

The chain uses TRBV10-3 and TRBJ2-3; 11 bases are a match to TRBD2. This CDR3 region has 12 residues. V gave up 8 bases and J gave up 5 bases; unmatched junction bases: 0. Germline CDR1 ENHRY, CDR2 SYGVKD. CDR3 sequence reads: CAIGTSGDTQYF. Here the CDR3 DNA reads TGTGCCATCGGGACTAGCGGAGATACGCAGTATTTT.

The chain is built from TRBV6-4 and TRBJ2-5; 7 bases are a match to TRBD2. J gave up 4 bases and V 3 bases, and 14 bases lay outside the gene matches. The CDR3 spans 17 residues. Germline lookup yields CDR1 MRHNA and CDR2 SNTAGT. The CDR3 DNA sequence: TGTGCCAGCAGTGATGCGGGGGTGCTGGGGTGGCGAGAGACCCAGTACTTC. Residues: CASSDAGVLGWRETQYF.

The gene calls are TRBV25-1 and TRBJ2-6; the match to TRBD2 covers 7 bases. Trimming removed 2 bases from V and 2 bases from J; junction bases left unmatched: 6. Germline V gene lookup returns CDR1 MGHDK and CDR2 SYGVNS. CDR3 length: 17 amino acids. The CDR3 sequence: CASSERTGGTGANVLTF. The DNA of the CDR3 is TGTGCCAGCAGTGAAAGAACCGGGGGGACTGGGGCCAACGTCCTGACTTTC. Filled out from reference TRBV25-1 and TRBJ2-6, the complete variable domain reads EADIYQTPRYLVIGTGKKITLECSQTMGHDKMYWYQQDPGMELHLIHYSYGVNSTEKGDLSSESTVSRIRTEHFPLTLESARPSHTSQYLCASSERTGGTGANVLTFGAGSRLTVL.

The chain couples TRBV27 to TRBJ2-7; no definite D call. CDR3 length equals 14 residues. Trimming took off 5 bases at V and 2 bases at J, with 13 bases between the two ends. Germline values: CDR1 MNHEY, CDR2 SMNVEV (reference sequence). This CDR3 reads CASSPRRGAYEQYF. CDR3 nucleotides: TGTGCCAGCAGTCCCCGCCGCGGAGCCTACGAGCAGTACTTC.

The gene calls are TRBV5-1 and TRBJ1-2; D not resolved. Trimming took 4 bases from V and 8 from J, leaving 18 bases between them. Germline V lookup: CDR1 SGHRS, CDR2 YFSETQ. CDR3 length equals 14 residues. This CDR3 reads CASSPSHPTRGYTF. The CDR3 coding sequence is TGCGCCAGCAGCCCCTCACACCCGACTAGGGGCTACACCTTC.

The chain has TRBV19 and TRBJ1-2; maybe TRBD1 (6 bases). CDR1 LNHDA and CDR2 SQIVND come from the germline V gene (reference sequence). This CDR3 contains 13 residues. Trimming cost V 5 bases and J 4 bases, with 11 bases left between them. This chain's CDR3 is CASSPRQVYGYTF. CDR3 sequence (DNA): TGTGCCAGTAGTCCCCGACAGGTCTATGGCTACACCTTC.

V gene TRBV4-1 combines with J gene TRBJ2-1; 9 bases align to TRBD1. The germline gives CDR1 MGHRA, CDR2 YSYEKL. This CDR3 has 19 amino acids. V shed 5 bases and J 7 bases; nucleotides not matched to a gene: 21. CDR3 amino acids: CASSTTQMGASGTGNEQFF. CDR3 nucleotide sequence: TGCGCCAGCAGCACAACCCAGATGGGTGCATCCGGGACAGGGAATGAGCAGTTCTTC.

The V gene is TRBV5-6, the J gene TRBJ2-1; possibly TRBD2 for D (5 bases). Trimming shortened V by 2 bases and J by 8 bases, and 14 bases separated the two germline ends. CDR3 length: 14 amino acids. CDR1 SGHDT and CDR2 YYEEEE come from the germline V gene. Here the CDR3 reads CASSFPGLPHEQFF. The CDR3 DNA reads TGTGCCAGCAGCTTTCCCGGACTGCCTCATGAGCAGTTCTTC.

This clone was counted a single time. The CDR3 nucleotides are TGTGCCAGCAGTGAAGGTGGCTTCCTTAACACAGATACGCAGTATTTT. Translating it yields CASSEGGFLNTDTQYF. The chain employs TRBV6-1 and TRBJ2-3; no definite D call. In germline, CDR1 is MNHNS, CDR2 SASEGT. This CDR3 has 16 amino acids. The V end was cut by 1 base, the J end by 2 bases, with 13 bases between.

This chain links TRBV14 with TRBJ2-2, with 9 bases identical to TRBD1. This CDR3 spans 16 amino acids. The V and J ends lost 4 bases and 5 bases, in that order; junction bases with no gene match: 8. Germline loops: CDR1 SGHDN, CDR2 FVKESK. The CDR3 DNA is TGTGCCAGCAGCCTCGGGACAGGGACTTTTACCGGGGAGCTGTTTTTT. Translating gives CASSLGTGTFTGELFF.

This chain connects TRBV12-3 or TRBV12-4 to TRBJ1-1; the D is unclear. The CDR3 spans 11 residues. Trimming shortened V by 6 bases and J by 12 bases, and 14 bases separated the two germline ends. This CDR3 reads CASRSQSKPFF. The CDR3 nucleotides are TGTGCCAGCAGATCTCAGTCGAAACCTTTCTTT.

The chain joins TRBV9 to TRBJ1-1; 7 bases map to TRBD1. The CDR3 extends over 15 amino acids. Germline values: CDR1 SGDLS, CDR2 YYNGEE. V was clipped by 2 bases and J by 1 base; unmatched bases: 5. The CDR3 DNA reads as TGTGCCAGCAGCGTCGAGGACAGGAGGAACACTGAAGCTTTCTTT. It is translated as CASSVEDRRNTEAFF.

This clone was found a few times. This chain joins TRBV5-1 and TRBJ1-2, with 7 bases identical to TRBD1. CDR1 and CDR2 from the germline V gene are SGHRS and YFSETQ. V trimming: 0 bases; J trimming: 0 bases; junction bases outside the gene matches: 11. The CDR3 contains 18 residues. The CDR3 DNA follows: TGCGCCAGCAGCTTGGCACAGGGGTCGAACCTAGCTAACTATGGCTACACCTTC. This translates into CASSLAQGSNLANYGYTF.

The rearrangement joins TRBV6-6 to TRBJ2-5; D possibly corresponds to TRBD2 (6 bases). CDR1 is MNHNY and CDR2 is SVGAGI in the germline V gene (reference sequence). V was cut by 0 bases and J by 3 bases, with 11 bases left in between. The CDR3 sequence is 15 residues long. The CDR3 nucleotides are TGTGCCAGCAGTTACTCGCTCGGGACTGAAGAGACCCAGTACTTC. Translation gives CASSYSLGTEETQYF.

This clone was seen only once. The CDR3 loop is CASARTSGGTEQYF. The CDR3 region has the DNA TGTGCCAGCGCTCGGACTAGCGGGGGGACCGAGCAGTACTTC. V usage is TRBV6-5 and J usage is TRBJ2-7; TRBD2 matches at 14 bases. The CDR3 extends over 14 amino acids. From germline, CDR1 is MNHEY and CDR2 SVGAGI. Unmatched junction bases numbered 6, after V lost 8 bases and J lost 6 bases.

V gene TRBV6-6 combines with J gene TRBJ1-1, with 8 bases fitting TRBD1. The V gene end was trimmed by 5 bases and the J gene end by 5 bases; junction bases not matched to a gene: 7. Germline CDR1 is MNHNY and CDR2 is SVGAGI (reference sequence). CDR3 length: 14 amino acids. CDR3 amino acids: CASSPQGAGTEAFF. The CDR3 DNA reads as TGTGCCAGCAGTCCGCAGGGGGCCGGTACTGAAGCTTTCTTT.

The chain uses TRBV5-1 and TRBJ2-5; 10 bases align to TRBD2. Germline V gene data show CDR1 as SGHRS and CDR2 as YFSETQ. There are 15 residues in the CDR3. The V segment lost 3 bases and the J segment 5 bases; nucleotides outside the gene matches: 7. CDR3 nucleotides: TGCGCCAGCAGCTCTCCGGGACTAGCGTATGAGACCCAGTACTTC. This gives the protein CASSSPGLAYETQYF.

On this clone itself: One end of the junction varies from germline; a read error may be responsible. This chain joins TRBV7-2 and TRBJ2-7, with D possibly TRBD2 on 5 matching bases. In germline, CDR1 is SGHTA, CDR2 FQGNSA. The CDR3 consists of 15 residues. CDR3 in amino acids: CASSLASGSSYEQYF. The CDR3 coding sequence is TGTGCCAGCAGTTTAGCTTCGGGATCTTCCTACGAGCAGTACTTC.

V usage is TRBV9 and J usage is TRBJ2-1; tentative D call: TRBD1 (6 bases). Trimming removed 2 bases from V and 3 bases from J, with 15 bases in between. The CDR3 runs to 16 residues. Germline V CDR1 and CDR2: SGDLS, YYNGEE. CDR3 sequence (DNA): TGTGCCAGCAGCGTGGGTAGGGACACCCACTACAATGAGCAGTTCTTC. Translated: CASSVGRDTHYNEQFF.

This chain joins TRBV5-4 and TRBJ2-1; unclear D gene. Germline V gives CDR1 SGHNT, CDR2 YYREEE (reference sequence). The V end was cut by 4 bases, the J end by 5 bases, with 16 bases between. The CDR3 contains 15 residues. The CDR3 bases are TGTGCCAGCAGCGCCTCGTGGCAGATGAACAATGAGCAGTTCTTC. Its translation is CASSASWQMNNEQFF.